The following is a TCR beta chain sequence with its context. No antigen is known for it. No per-base quality is available; no much larger clone lies one base away. The germline V gene specifies SGHTA as CDR1 and FQGTGA as CDR2. The CDR3 holds 16 amino acids from the cysteine to the phenylalanine. CDR3 DNA only is kept here, 48 bases in frame from base 1. From V the trimming removes 4 bases and from J it removes 9 bases, while the gene matches leave 10 bases of the junction unaccounted for. The collaborating institutions used their own protocols to collect whole blood in K2EDTA tubes. For TCRbeta analysis, collaborator samples were shipped as frozen whole blood, as isolated PBMCs, or as DNA extracted from either sample type. This record comes from a study of blood T cell repertoires in COVID-19 (TCRdb year 2020). Regarding the research as a whole: Samples from collaborators originated in the United States, Italy and Spain and spanned both the acute and convalescent phases of COVID-19. Deeply sampled blood TCRbeta repertoires from subjects exposed to, actively infected with, or recovered from COVID-19 were included in the dataset. The material from the prospective study consisted of cDNA or gDNA derived from T cells, B-cell-depleted T cells, or PBMCs. The sample metadata nearly always contained a de-identified subject ID, COVID-19 status, age in years and sex. The repertoires were released in a freely available public database intended as a resource for research on the immune response to SARS-CoV-2. Where available, HLA class I and class II types were obtained from metadata supplied by the sample provider rather than from assay-based typing. The samples were drawn from the first 160 participants of the ongoing ImmuneRACE study and from 1,254 subjects provided by 6 global collaborators. What the study reported, not specific to this receptor: The quantity of clinical and demographic metadata differed by source and by participant and was supplied without curation.

The immunoSEQ Assay, a bias-controlled multiplex PCR, was used to amplify TCRbeta CDR3 regions from genomic DNA. The source study handled its data this way. Within the assay, amplification of reference gene primers was used to estimate how many nucleated cells each sample contained. To quantify the absolute abundance of each unique TCRbeta CDR3 rearrangement, sequence reads were collapsed and filtered. For each sample, productive Simpson clonality was calculated as the square root of Simpson's diversity index over productive rearrangements. TCRdb stores this immuneACCESS table with in-frame sequences only. Part of the clones is absent; in the studies checked, under half of the shortfall reflects unresolved V genes, and no reason is known for the rest. The V and J calls and clone size come from that table; D and trimming were worked out from the DNA. Present in this sample are around 260,000 clones, approximately 86% of which were seen just once. The top ten clones comprise approximately 4% of the sample.

Sequences were obtained from peripheral blood. The source is a young man with active or convalescent COVID-19. Here the chain combines TRBV7-3 and TRBJ2-1; 12 of the junction bases match TRBD1. The CDR3 reads as follows: CASSSRPRGQGAEQFF. The sequenced DNA is TGTGCCAGCAGCTCTAGACCTCGGGGACAGGGGGCTGAGCAGTTCTTC.